This paragraph reports one T cell receptor (beta chain). The data are from a study of blood T cell repertoires in COVID-19. Overall study context: Samples taken during acute and convalescent COVID-19 were collected in the United States, Italy and Spain.

In the original processing: Scientists estimated how many nucleated cells there were by amplifying reference gene primers. The table came from immunoSEQ multiplex PCR; TCRdb's copy has only in-frame clones and leaves some out. That table gives V, J and clone size, and the DNA gave D and trimming. Seen here are a few hundred thousand clones, roughly 91% observed once, and the top ten hold 2.9%. The CDR3 runs 14 residues. Trimming removed 2 bases from V and 5 bases from J, with 13 bases in between. Germline CDR1 and CDR2: LGHDT and YNNKEL (reference sequence). The source of this sequence is a woman in her forties or fifties who had been exposed to COVID-19. The chain has TRBV3-1 (or the pseudogene TRBV3-2) and TRBJ2-7; D gene uncertain. Material for sequencing was PBMCs or T cells enriched from blood (not recorded which). The CDR3 sequence is CASSQRSLGHEQYF. CDR3 DNA sequence: TGTGCCAGCAGCCAAAGGAGTTTAGGCCACGAGCAGTACTTC.